This T cell receptor (beta chain) was observed in a study of identical twins' blood T cells. TCRdb processed the 5' RACE reads anew with MiXCR; each CDR3 protein has one entry. The table lists 400,000 or so distinct CDR3 sequences, 25% to 35% of them singletons. V was pared by 0 bases and J by 7 bases, with 11 bases between. The CDR3 runs to 13 residues. Germline CDR1 SGDLS, CDR2 YYNGEE. The rearrangement uses TRBV9 and TRBJ2-7; D is uncertain. The receptor comes from a woman between 18 and 50 years old in good health. Material: PBMCs. CDR3 nucleotide sequence: TGTGCCAGCAGCGTAGCGACCCAAGGGGAGCAGTACTTC. It encodes CASSVATQGEQYF.